The text below deals with one T cell receptor beta chain. Its binding antigen is unknown. No base quality values were provided; no much bigger clone lies one nucleotide off. This sample stems from a study of long-term antiretroviral therapy in people with HIV (dated by TCRdb to between 2021 and 2022). General notes on the study: The earliest samples were collected roughly a decade before the 2015 WHO recommendation for immediate ART, at a time when ART was usually postponed until CD4 counts fell. A retrospective serial study tested whether changes in peripheral blood TRB repertoire composition and diversity were associated with ART initiation and durable HIV suppression. A total of over 150 cryopreserved PBMC samples came from around 30 adults with confirmed HIV infection and were collected serially over a mean of approximately 6 years (range 1-12). Among the 25 to 35 participants with HIV, eleven to twelve were female. No cross-contamination during QIAcube processing was shown when test extractions of a monoclonal T-cell line were performed alongside fewer than 40 polyclonal samples. Broad study findings and their caveats: Owing to limited PBMC availability, only the TCR beta chain was sequenced, without alpha chain pairing. Expanded TRB clones identified before ART initiation dominated the repertoire at all time points, although this dominance fluctuated and declined in many PLHIV after ART. HIV repertoires had narrower CDR3 length ranges than controls, and the network structure suggested an antigen-experienced repertoire that shifted only slightly toward naive after ART. The samples were dated from the mid-2000s to the late 2010s, and the ART regimens that were used may be less effective than current ART regimens. A significant increase in TRB diversity was found to be associated with ART initiation, although TRB diversity was observed to remain significantly below that of transplant donor controls even after long-term ART. Unsorted PBMC were profiled instead of sorted CD4+ and CD8+ T cells because pre-ART samples had limited cell numbers. Inferences about post-ART repertoire changes were limited because no data were available on ART adherence, viral resistance or therapy changes.

To be included, a participant needed at least one PBMC sample from before ART initiation plus at least two post-ART samples. All participants with HIV were treated in the United States of America. Before DNA extraction, cryopreserved samples of 1-10 million PBMC were thawed and then washed. At the time of the earliest PBMC sample, participants with HIV were aged between about 20 and 54 years. Each participant contributed PBMC samples from 1-4 timepoints before ART initiation and 2-8 timepoints after ART initiation, with a median of 7 samples. Serial HIV viral load, CD4+ T-cell count, ART history and demographic data were obtained for every participant. Genomic DNA was extracted from unsorted PBMC with a Qiagen kit on a QIAcube, processed in batches of 12 samples. The immunoSEQ hsTCRB v3.0 assay was used at survey level resolution to sequence the TRB variable region. The target sequencing depth for TRB was roughly 35,000-50,000 T-cell genomes per sample. Pooled TRB libraries were sequenced on an Illumina MiSeq with a v3 150-cycle kit. The original pipeline was this. Analysis of repertoires was carried out in R inside a reproducible Nextflow workflow spanning QC, data transformation and analysis. LymphoSeq2, an R package for AIRR-Seq data exploration, was used to implement custom analyses. After excluding a few samples that yielded fewer than 5000 total TRB sequences, approximately 180 HIV repertoires remained for analysis. Among the 170 to 200 HIV repertoires that were kept, 59 were collected before ART initiation and roughly 130 were collected after ART initiation. Each repertoire was downsampled to 5000 TRB nucleotide sequences, and summary statistics were averaged across 100 downsampling iterations. Only TRB sequences with CDR3 regions of at least seven amino acids were retained for analysis. Diversity was assessed using a clonality score derived from Shannon entropy and using the Gini coefficient. Repertoire networks linked the top 5000 CDR3 amino acid sequences whenever two sequences differed by an edit distance of one. Antigen specificity groups and MHC restriction were predicted for TRB CDR3 amino acid sequences with GLIPH2. To flag known associations with CMV, EBV, HIV or tissue antigens, CDR3 amino acid sequences were compared against VDJdb and McPAS-TCR. Pre-ART, post-ART and control groups were compared with Wilcoxon signed-rank tests and Holm-Bonferroni correction. The immuneACCESS repertoire file appears here via TCRdb, limited to in-frame rearrangements. These files lack a portion of the clones; in checked studies, under half of the deficit traces to unresolved V genes, and the cause of the others is not known. D and trimming were read from the DNA, whereas the V and J calls and clone size are those reported in that table. Within this sample are 24,000 or so clones, with approximately 95% of them counted one time only. The ten largest clones add up to 9.2% of the sample.

Cut back by 3 bases and 2 bases, the V and J ends lie 13 bases apart. Per the germline V gene, MDHEN is the CDR1 and SYDVKM is the CDR2. The CDR3 measures 15 amino acids from cysteine to phenylalanine. Only the CDR3 region is kept as DNA, spanning 45 bases read in frame from base 1. The chain is made from TRBV28 and TRBJ1-2, and possibly TRBD1, on 5 matching bases. Sequenced here: unsorted PBMCs, sampled 7.6 years after starting antiretroviral therapy. This sequence originates from a middle-aged woman with HIV. CDR3 region: CASSLGGTVNYGYTF. DNA sequence: TGTGCCAGCAGTTTGGGTGGGACGGTAAACTATGGCTACACCTTC.